This is a list of T cell receptor beta chains from one sample in a study of cytomegalovirus exposure and HLA in healthy donors. Measured with immunoSEQ multiplex PCR; TCRdb has only the in-frame clones, and not every one. This table holds 95,000 to 150,000 clones, approximately 80% found once. Sequenced material: PBMCs. These receptors all come from a man aged 35 to 55 in good health and CMV-seronegative. CDR3s include the opening cysteine and the closing phenylalanine or tryptophan. D genes are given only for firm matches. The listing skips clone size in some rows; elsewhere it reads once, few, many or a size class.

v_call,j_call,d_call,cdr3_length,clone_size,cdr3_aa,cdr3_nt
TRBV2,TRBJ2-7,NA,13,NA,CATRATALYEQYF,TGTGCCACAAGAGCGACGGCCCTCTACGAGCAGTACTTC
TRBV7-2,TRBJ1-5,NA,15,NA,CASSLLVRGNQPQHF,TGTGCCAGCAGCTTACTTGTTCGCGGGAATCAGCCCCAGCATTTT
TRBV2,TRBJ1-1,NA,12,NA,CASSERVTEAFF,TGTGCCAGCAGTGAACGTGTTACTGAAGCTTTCTTT
TRBV7-6,TRBJ1-5,TRBD1,15,NA,CASSFRLTGSQPQHF,TGTGCCAGCAGCTTCCGGTTGACAGGGAGTCAGCCCCAGCATTTT
TRBV4-3,TRBJ2-1,TRBD1,13,once,CASSPDRVHEQFF,TGCGCCAGCAGCCCCGACAGGGTCCATGAGCAGTTCTTC
TRBV7-9,TRBJ2-1,TRBD1,16,NA,CASSLPTGHSYNEQFF,TGTGCCAGCAGCCTCCCGACAGGGCACTCCTACAATGAGCAGTTCTTC
TRBV27,TRBJ2-3,TRBD1,16,NA,CASSRSKTGVTDTQYF,TGTGCCAGCAGTCGATCCAAGACAGGGGTCACAGATACGCAGTATTTT
TRBV9,TRBJ2-1,NA,17,NA,CASSDGLEGSSYNEQFF,TGTGCCAGCAGCGACGGTCTTGAGGGCTCGTCCTACAATGAGCAGTTCTTC
TRBV7-2,TRBJ1-2,NA,12,NA,CASSLNREGYTF,TGTGCCAGCAGCCTAAACAGGGAAGGCTACACCTTC
TRBV10-3,TRBJ2-1,NA,12,NA,CAISQWGDEQFF,TGTGCCATCAGTCAATGGGGGGATGAGCAGTTCTTC
TRBV10-3,TRBJ2-1,TRBD2,14,NA,CAISEILAGGEQFF,TGTGCCATCAGTGAGATACTAGCGGGGGGTGAGCAGTTCTTC
TRBV2,TRBJ2-2,NA,15,NA,CASKYRTGNTGELFF,TGTGCCAGCAAGTATCGCACCGGGAACACCGGGGAGCTGTTTTTT
TRBV5-4,TRBJ2-2,TRBD1,16,NA,CASSLRGGVRTGELFF,TGTGCCAGCAGCTTGAGAGGGGGCGTACGGACCGGGGAGCTGTTTTTT
TRBV7-9,TRBJ2-7,TRBD1,15,NA,CASSVTGGTFYEQYF,TGTGCCAGCAGCGTGACAGGGGGCACATTCTACGAGCAGTACTTC
TRBV5-1,TRBJ2-3,NA,17,NA,CASSLAMSAGLRDTQYF,TGCGCCAGCAGCTTGGCCATGTCGGCAGGGCTGAGAGATACGCAGTATTTT
TRBV18,TRBJ1-1,NA,14,NA,CASSKREENTEAFF,TGTGCCAGCTCAAAACGGGAGGAGAACACTGAAGCTTTCTTT
TRBV6-1,TRBJ1-4,NA,15,NA,CASSDPGTTNEKLFF,TGTGCCAGCAGTGACCCGGGTACAACTAATGAAAAACTGTTTTTT
TRBV4-3,TRBJ2-3,NA,18,NA,CASSQALSGTRSTDTQYF,TGCGCCAGCAGCCAAGCCCTTTCCGGGACTCGGAGCACAGATACGCAGTATTTT
TRBV18,TRBJ1-5,NA,15,NA,CASSPPAGPNQPQHF,TGTGCCAGCTCACCACCGGCGGGCCCGAATCAGCCCCAGCATTTT
TRBV4-2,TRBJ2-2,NA,16,NA,CASSETGTTNTGELFF,TGTGCCAGCAGCGAAACCGGGACAACGAACACCGGGGAGCTGTTTTTT
TRBV5-1,TRBJ2-2,NA,15,NA,CASSLSTENTGELFF,TGCGCCAGCAGCTTGAGTACAGAGAACACCGGGGAGCTGTTTTTT
TRBV7-3,TRBJ2-2,TRBD1,15,NA,CASSLRTGYTGELFF,TGTGCCAGCAGCCTTAGGACAGGGTACACCGGGGAGCTGTTTTTT
TRBV6-5,TRBJ2-3,TRBD1,15,NA,CASSTGQTPTDTQYF,TGTGCCAGCAGTACGGGACAGACCCCCACAGATACGCAGTATTTT
TRBV28,TRBJ2-7,NA,14,NA,CASSLGGATYEQYF,TGTGCCAGCAGTTTGGGCGGGGCGACCTACGAGCAGTACTTC
TRBV11-2,TRBJ2-1,NA,16,NA,CASSTHRPQEYNEQFF,TGTGCCAGCAGCACACATCGGCCACAGGAGTACAATGAGCAGTTCTTC
TRBV7-9,TRBJ1-2,NA,13,NA,CASSLEGVPSYTF,TGTGCCAGCAGCTTAGAAGGGGTTCCAAGCTACACCTTC
TRBV5-1,TRBJ1-3,NA,14,NA,CASAPGAGDDTIYF,TGCGCCAGCGCCCCAGGGGCTGGGGATGACACCATATATTTT
TRBV9,TRBJ1-5,NA,15,NA,CASSESGAGFGPQHF,TGTGCCAGCAGCGAATCAGGGGCAGGGTTTGGCCCCCAGCATTTT
TRBV14,TRBJ2-1,NA,17,NA,CASSQGMGHSSYNEQFF,TGTGCCAGCAGCCAAGGAATGGGACATAGCTCCTACAATGAGCAGTTCTTC
TRBV12-5,TRBJ1-1,NA,13,NA,CASAPGSDTEAFF,TGTGCTAGTGCCCCTGGTTCGGACACTGAAGCTTTCTTT
TRBV4-1,TRBJ2-2,NA,15,NA,CASSQEAGVAGELFF,TGCGCCAGCAGCCAAGAGGCAGGGGTCGCCGGGGAGCTGTTTTTT
TRBV9,TRBJ2-5,NA,14,NA,CASSVGPEGETQYF,TGTGCCAGCAGCGTAGGACCGGAGGGAGAGACCCAGTACTTC
TRBV11-1,TRBJ2-5,TRBD2,12,few,CASRGGIGTQYF,TGTGCCAGCCGCGGGGGAATCGGGACCCAGTACTTC
TRBV6-5,TRBJ1-1,NA,14,NA,CASSYDSHNTEAFF,TGTGCCAGCAGTTATGACAGTCATAACACTGAAGCTTTCTTT
TRBV7-9,TRBJ1-1,TRBD1,12,NA,CASGQAHTEAFF,TGTGCCAGCGGACAGGCCCACACTGAAGCTTTCTTT
TRBV5-4,TRBJ2-6,NA,15,NA,CASSSFSVGANGLTF,TGTGCCAGCAGCTCTTTCTCCGTTGGGGCCAACGGCCTGACTTTC
TRBV11-2,TRBJ2-1,NA,16,NA,CASSQRGDSSYNEQFF,TGTGCCAGCAGTCAACGCGGGGATAGCTCCTACAATGAGCAGTTCTTC
TRBV9,TRBJ1-3,NA,15,NA,CASSPQVGSGNTIYF,TGTGCCAGCAGCCCCCAGGTTGGCTCTGGAAACACCATATATTTT
TRBV9,TRBJ2-7,TRBD1,15,NA,CASSVAGQVGYEQYF,TGTGCCAGCAGCGTAGCCGGACAGGTGGGCTACGAGCAGTACTTC
TRBV6-6,TRBJ1-2,TRBD1,15,NA,CASSYSTGEAYGYTF,TGTGCCAGCAGTTACTCGACAGGGGAAGCCTATGGCTACACCTTC
TRBV7-9,TRBJ2-5,NA,13,NA,CASSPDSQETQYF,TGTGCCAGCAGCCCGGACAGCCAAGAGACCCAGTACTTC
TRBV15,TRBJ1-5,TRBD1,14,NA,CATSTRTGYQPQHF,TGTGCCACCAGCACCAGGACAGGGTATCAGCCCCAGCATTTT
TRBV20-1,TRBJ2-3,NA,11,NA,CSARDMDTQYF,TGCAGTGCTAGAGATATGGATACGCAGTATTTT
TRBV5-6,TRBJ2-7,NA,16,NA,CASSLWGGEGVYEQYF,TGTGCCAGCAGCTTATGGGGGGGGGAGGGGGTCTACGAGCAGTACTTC
TRBV5-1,TRBJ1-1,NA,15,NA,CASSLANLRNTEAFF,TGCGCCAGCAGCTTGGCCAATTTGAGAAACACTGAAGCTTTCTTT
TRBV19,TRBJ1-5,NA,13,once,CASRTFGSQPQHF,TGTGCCAGTAGGACTTTTGGGAGTCAGCCCCAGCATTTT
TRBV5-8,TRBJ2-5,NA,14,once,CASSLGPGWETQYF,TGTGCCAGCAGCTTGGGCCCAGGGTGGGAGACCCAGTACTTC